The T cell receptor beta chain described here comes from a study of T cells in Graves' hyperthyroidism and ophthalmopathy. The V and J ends lost 5 bases and 0 bases respectively, with 8 bases between them. The CDR3 is 14 residues long. Germline values: CDR1 MNHNS, CDR2 SASEGT. Amplified TCR beta CDR3 regions came from RNA transcripts. The TCR CDR3 first-round RT-PCR relied on the HTBI primer set. Using its own MiXCR run on the multiplex PCR reads, TCRdb lists one record per CDR3 protein. The data show 350,000 to 400,000 distinct CDR3 sequences, about 15% seen once. Thyroid ultrasound and orbital computed tomography, with clinical symptoms and serum thyroxine and TRAb, informed diagnoses.

V gene TRBV6-1 combines with J gene TRBJ2-1; no clear D. This TCR was recovered from a woman aged 25 to 39 with Graves' hyperthyroidism. The sequenced sample consisted of blood. The CDR3 here is CASSYYDSYNEQFF. Here the CDR3 DNA reads TGTGCCAGCAGTTATTACGACTCCTACAATGAGCAGTTCTTC.